Included here is one T cell receptor beta chain sequence, with context. This CDR3 is built from 11 residues. V was trimmed by 10 bases and J by 9 bases, leaving 13 bases between them. Germline CDR1 is MNHNS and CDR2 is SASEGT. This entry comes from a study of T-cell memory formation after mild COVID-19. TCRdb passed the 5' RACE reads through MiXCR, listing each CDR3 protein once. The table shows roughly 300,000 distinct CDR3 sequences, with 8% to 10% occurring only once. Sample: PBMCs or a T cell subset sorted from them (not recorded which). The chain combines TRBV6-1 with TRBJ2-4; no definite D call. The clonotype was recovered from a man aged 18 to 35 who had mild COVID-19 (a few samples of this study predate the infection). Cell type and time point are not known. CDR3 in DNA: TGTGCCACCAAACGATGGGGCATTCAGTACTTC. It yields the protein CATKRWGIQYF.